A selection of T cell receptor beta chains follows, all from one sample in a study of a mutant IDH1 vaccine in newly diagnosed glioma. The assay was immunoSEQ multiplex PCR, and TCRdb's table has in-frame clones only and misses some. The sample has about 66,000 clones, 84% seen once; the top ten hold 3.6%. The antigens these receptors bind are not known. This specimen consisted of PBMCs, obtained from a glioma patient whose treatment included an IDH1 peptide vaccine. These receptors all come from a man in his thirties or forties with glioma. Both conserved end residues are part of each CDR3. D genes are given only for firm matches. Not every row has a clone size; where given, it reads once, few, many or a size class.

TRBV6-1	15	TRBJ1-2	NA	NA	TGTGCCAGCAGAAATTCCTTTAAAGGTTTGGATGGCTACACCTTC	CASRNSFKGLDGYTF
TRBV6-4	12	TRBJ2-3	NA	NA	TGTGCCAGCAGTGACGGCTGGGGCGCCCCGTATTTT	CASSDGWGAPYF
TRBV5-1	18	TRBJ2-1	NA	once	TGCGCCAGCAGCTTGGGACCCAAGGGAGCGGCTTCCTACAATGAGCAGTTCTTC	CASSLGPKGAASYNEQFF
TRBV27	13	TRBJ2-7	TRBD1	few	TGTGCCAGCAGTTTCGGACAGGGGGCCGAGCAGTACTTC	CASSFGQGAEQYF
TRBV27	16	TRBJ2-7	TRBD2	NA	TGTGCCAGCAGTTTATCGAGGGAGCGGGAGGCATACGAGCAGTACTTC	CASSLSREREAYEQYF
TRBV11-1	12	TRBJ2-1	NA	NA	TGTGCCAGCAGCCCGGCTGGGAACAAGCAGTTCTTC	CASSPAGNKQFF
TRBV7-2	12	TRBJ1-6	NA	NA	TGTGCCAGCAGCTTGCCGGGGCAACCCCTCCACTTT	CASSLPGQPLHF
TRBV6-1	12	TRBJ1-5	TRBD1	NA	TGTGCCAGCAGTGAAGTGGGGACAGGGCGGCATTTT	CASSEVGTGRHF
TRBV27	12	TRBJ2-3	NA	once	TGTGCCAGCAGTTCCCTCGGGAATACGCAGTATTTT	CASSSLGNTQYF
TRBV4-2	18	TRBJ2-1	TRBD2	NA	TGTGCCAGCAGCCAGGGTTTCGCTACGGGACTAGCCGGGAATGAGCAGTTCTTC	CASSQGFATGLAGNEQFF
TRBV10-3	19	TRBJ2-4	TRBD1	NA	TGTGCCATCAGTGCCGTCCCGGGACAGGGGTCCCCAGCCCAAAACATTCAGTACTTC	CAISAVPGQGSPAQNIQYF
TRBV7-8	16	TRBJ1-1	TRBD1	few	TGTGCCAGCAGCTTAGGCTGGACAGGGGATAAAACTGAAGCTTTCTTT	CASSLGWTGDKTEAFF
TRBV14	18	TRBJ1-6	NA	NA	TGTGCCAGCAGCCGCGATGCAGACAGAAGCTCCTATAATTCACCCCTCCACTTT	CASSRDADRSSYNSPLHF
TRBV5-4	13	TRBJ2-1	TRBD2	NA	TGTGCCAGCAGCTCCAGCGGGAGGGATGAGCAGTTCTTC	CASSSSGRDEQFF
TRBV19	14	TRBJ2-1	NA	once	TGTGCCAGTAGTCGGGGACCACCGAGAGATGAGCAGTTCTTC	CASSRGPPRDEQFF
TRBV19	14	TRBJ2-7	NA	NA	TGTGCCAGCCACCTTCCTCCGGGTCTCTACGAGCAGTACTTC	CASHLPPGLYEQYF